The 2 T cell receptor beta chains below were found in one sample sequenced in a study of T cell responses to AZD1222 COVID-19 vaccine. Only in-frame clones appear in the TCRdb table, and some are missing; sequencing was by immunoSEQ multiplex PCR. The table lists about 86,000 clones, more than 75% of them singletons. The specimen was peripheral blood, collected on day 0 of AZD1222 vaccination. The receptors originated from an adult in good health.

This clone was seen more than once but under ten times. The chain recombines TRBV7-9 with TRBJ1-3; no clear D gene. This CDR3 has 15 amino acids. The germline V gene encodes CDR1 SEHNR and CDR2 FQNEAQ (reference sequence). V dropped 8 bases and J dropped 2 bases, with 16 bases sitting between them. CDR3 region: CASSGSALPGNTIYF. In DNA, the CDR3 is TGTGCCAGCTCGGGCAGTGCCCTACCTGGAAACACCATATATTTT.

This chain joins TRBV10-1 and TRBJ2-3, with D possibly matching TRBD1 (6 bases). The CDR3 runs to 14 residues. The germline CDR1 and CDR2 sequences are WNHNN and SYGVQD (reference sequence). V was shortened by 6 bases and J by 2 bases, with 12 bases between the two germline ends. Here the CDR3 DNA reads TGCGCCAGCAGCATCGACAGGACCACAGATACGCAGTATTTT. It encodes CASSIDRTTDTQYF.